These 24 T cell receptor beta chains came from one sample sequenced in a study of T cell changes during pregnancy in multiple sclerosis. The data were produced by immunoSEQ multiplex PCR, yet TCRdb's version contains in-frame clones alone and is incomplete. The sample consists of about 42,000 clones, 84% of them appearing once. This material consisted of CD4+ T cells from peripheral blood mononuclear cells, taken before pregnancy. Receptors originate from a female donor with multiple sclerosis, enrolled in a pregnancy study.

V gene TRBV2 combines with J gene TRBJ2-7; unclear D gene. The V end lost 1 base, the J end lost 3 bases, and 10 bases lay between the germline ends. This CDR3 region has 14 residues. Germline V CDR1 and CDR2: SNHLY, FYNNEI. In DNA, the CDR3 is TGTGCCAGCAGTGAAGGTGAGAGAATCTACGAGCAGTACTTC. It yields the protein CASSEGERIYEQYF.

In its sample, this clone was seen once. J is TRBJ2-7 and V is TRBV10-3; D gene unclear. The CDR3 is 14 amino acids. Trimming stripped 4 bases from V and 0 bases from J, with 10 bases between. CDR1 and CDR2 (germline): ENHRY, SYGVKD. For the CDR3, the DNA is TGTGCCATCAGTGTAACCCTCAGCTCCTACGAGCAGTACTTC. As protein: CAISVTLSSYEQYF.

The CDR3 region has the DNA TGTGCCAGCAGCCAAGTCGCTGTTGGGGGGGGAACTGAAGCTTTCTTT. It specifies CASSQVAVGGGTEAFF. V usage is TRBV14 and J usage is TRBJ1-1; TRBD1 is a possible D gene (5 bases). The CDR3 length is 16 residues. V lost 1 base and J lost 5, with 17 bases in between. Germline V gene sequence: CDR1 SGHDN, CDR2 FVKESK.

The V gene is TRBV5-1, the J gene TRBJ2-6; D is possibly TRBD1 (6 bases). The CDR3 contains 15 residues. Germline CDR1 is SGHRS and CDR2 is YFSETQ. Trimming removed 4 bases from V and 1 base from J, with 9 bases in between. CDR3 loop: CASSRTESGANVLTF. CDR3 DNA sequence: TGCGCCAGCAGCCGGACAGAGTCTGGGGCCAACGTCCTGACTTTC. The full variable domain, completed using reference TRBV5-1 and TRBJ2-6, is KAGVTQTPRYLIKTRGQQVTLSCSPISGHRSVSWYQQTPGQGLQFLFEYFSETQRNKGNFPGRFSGRQFSNSRSEMNVSTLELGDSALYLCASSRTESGANVLTFGAGSRLTVL.

The chain is built from TRBV27 and TRBJ2-1; D gene uncertain. Germline values: CDR1 MNHEY, CDR2 SMNVEV (reference sequence). This CDR3 has 15 amino acids. V lost 6 bases to trimming and J lost 0 bases, with 12 bases between them. Here the CDR3 reads CASSVADPSYNEQFF. The DNA for the CDR3 is TGTGCCAGCAGCGTAGCAGACCCCTCCTACAATGAGCAGTTCTTC.

This chain joins TRBV7-9 and TRBJ2-1; D gene ambiguous. In germline, CDR1 is SEHNR, CDR2 FQNEAQ (reference sequence). V lost 3 bases, J lost 9 bases, and 15 bases lay in between. This CDR3 is 14 amino acids long. The CDR3 is CASSLETGTSEQFF. Here the CDR3 DNA reads TGTGCCAGCAGCTTGGAAACGGGTACCAGTGAGCAGTTCTTC. The whole variable domain, filled in from reference TRBV7-9 and TRBJ2-1, reads DTGVSQNPRHKITKRGQNVTFRCDPISEHNRLYWYRQTLGQGPEFLTYFQNEAQLEKSRLLSDRFSAERPKGSFSTLEIQRTEQGDSAMYLCASSLETGTSEQFFGPGTRLTVL.

The CDR3 here is CASSLVQGAGTQYF. The CDR3, as DNA: TGCGCCAGCAGCTTGGTACAGGGGGCTGGGACCCAGTACTTC. The V call is TRBV5-1, the J call TRBJ2-5; 9 bases are a match to TRBD1. Germline CDR1 reads SGHRS; CDR2 reads YFSETQ. The V gene end was trimmed by 0 bases and the J gene end by 7 bases; junction bases not matched to a gene: 4. This CDR3 region has 14 residues.

The rearrangement links TRBV7-9 to TRBJ2-1; TRBD2 aligns across 10 bases. This CDR3 is built from 17 residues. Looked up from germline, CDR1 is SEHNR and CDR2 is FQNEAQ (reference sequence). V lost 5 bases, J lost 10 bases, and 17 bases stayed unmatched. The CDR3 coding sequence is TGTGCCAGCAGCCCTCAAATGGGGCTAGCGGGAGTACCGGAGCAGTTCTTC. It encodes CASSPQMGLAGVPEQFF.

This sequence joins TRBV5-4 and TRBJ1-3; TRBD1 matches at 10 bases. In germline, CDR1 is SGHNT, CDR2 YYREEE (reference sequence). This CDR3 is built from 16 residues. The junction had 6 bases not matched to a gene; V was cut back by 3 bases and J by 3 bases. The CDR3 is CASSWAGTGVGNTIYF. The DNA for the CDR3 is TGTGCCAGCAGCTGGGCCGGGACAGGGGTTGGAAACACCATATATTTT.

The chain couples TRBV5-5 to TRBJ2-7, with 7 bases lining up with TRBD2. CDR1 and CDR2 (germline): SGHKS, YYEKEE (reference sequence). The CDR3 contains 15 residues. Trimming took 0 bases from V and 0 from J; bases not matched to a gene: 3. CDR3 region: CASSLAAGNSYEQYF. In DNA, the CDR3 is TGTGCCAGCAGCTTGGCAGCGGGGAACTCCTACGAGCAGTACTTC.

The rearrangement uses TRBV6-4 and TRBJ1-1, with TRBD1 as a possible D gene (5 bases). Trimming took 5 bases from V and 5 from J, leaving 12 bases between them. The CDR3 is 13 amino acids. CDR1 and CDR2 (germline): MRHNA, SNTAGT. The CDR3 bases are TGTGCCAGCAGTAACCAGGGTGGGACTGAAGCTTTCTTT. Its translation is CASSNQGGTEAFF.

The genes are TRBV5-5 and TRBJ1-1, with D tentatively TRBD1 (6 bases). The CDR3 length is 15 residues. V lost 4 bases and J 2 bases, leaving 15 bases between the germline ends. Germline CDR1 and CDR2: SGHKS and YYEKEE (reference sequence). The CDR3, as DNA: TGTGCCAGCAGCCTTATCCCAGGGGATAACACTGAAGCTTTCTTT. Translation gives CASSLIPGDNTEAFF.

This chain joins TRBV6-4 and TRBJ2-2; D gene unclear. CDR3 length: 13 residues. CDR1 and CDR2 (germline): MRHNA, SNTAGT. The V and J ends lost 3 bases and 6 bases respectively, with 8 bases between them. DNA for the CDR3: TGTGCCAGCAGTGAAAGAGAATCCGGGGAGCTGTTTTTT. Translated, it gives CASSERESGELFF.

The CDR3 protein is CASSTLLRSMNTEAFF. CDR3 nucleotides: TGCGCCAGCAGCACCCTCCTCCGGAGCATGAACACTGAAGCTTTCTTT. The gene calls are TRBV5-1 and TRBJ1-1, with D unclear. The V gene lost 4 bases and the J gene lost 0 bases, with 16 bases spanning the gap. Germline CDR1 SGHRS, CDR2 YFSETQ. The CDR3 runs 16 residues.

The CDR3 DNA reads as TGCGCCAGCAGCCCCGGGGGGGGTAGTGGTTCAGATACGCAGTATTTT. Amino acids: CASSPGGGSGSDTQYF. The V gene is TRBV10-2, the J gene TRBJ2-3, with 8 bases lining up with TRBD2. The CDR3 is 16 amino acids. Germline V CDR1 and CDR2: WSHSY, SAAADI. Losses at the gene ends were 6 bases for V and 4 bases for J; bases not matched to a gene: 12.

The J gene is TRBJ2-7, the V gene TRBV18; 14 bases map to TRBD2. Trimming cost V 2 bases and J 7 bases; bases outside gene matches: 7. The CDR3 covers 16 residues. Per germline, CDR1 KGHSH and CDR2 LQKENI. The CDR3 loop reads CASSPGLAGGLGEQYF. DNA for the CDR3: TGTGCCAGCTCACCAGGACTAGCGGGAGGCCTGGGGGAGCAGTACTTC.

This clone appeared a single time. The chain links TRBV4-2 to TRBJ1-4; 8 nucleotides match TRBD1. Germline V gives CDR1 LGHNA, CDR2 YNFKEQ. This CDR3 has 16 amino acids. V lost 4 bases, J lost 0 bases, and 4 bases stayed unmatched. The CDR3 DNA sequence: TGTGCCAGCAGCCCCGACAGGGGAGCAACTAATGAAAAACTGTTTTTT. Residues: CASSPDRGATNEKLFF.

This clone has only a few counts. The genes are TRBV19 and TRBJ1-1; 9 bases align to TRBD1. CDR1 is LNHDA and CDR2 is SQIVND in the germline V gene (reference sequence). J lost 4 bases, V lost 5 bases, and 5 bases had no gene match. This CDR3 contains 14 residues. For the CDR3, the DNA is TGTGCCAGTAGTTTTACACAGGGGGCCACTGAAGCTTTCTTT. Its translation: CASSFTQGATEAFF.

The genes are TRBV5-1 and TRBJ2-5; possibly TRBD1 for D (5 bases). Germline V gene lookup returns CDR1 SGHRS and CDR2 YFSETQ. The CDR3 has 13 amino acids. V was cut by 0 bases and J by 5 bases, with 8 bases left in between. CDR3 sequence: CASSLGGPETQYF. CDR3 in DNA: TGCGCCAGCAGCTTGGGGGGCCCGGAGACCCAGTACTTC.

This clone showed up just once. The V call is TRBV6-5, the J call TRBJ2-1; 8 bases are a match to TRBD2. V lost 5 bases and J lost 15; bases outside the gene matches: 18. Germline CDR1 reads MNHEY; CDR2 reads SVGAGI. The CDR3 loop spans 15 amino acids. CDR3 region: CASSPTRAGAPSTFF. The CDR3 nucleotides read TGTGCCAGCAGTCCCACCCGAGCGGGAGCCCCGAGCACGTTCTTC.

The chain recombines TRBV5-1 with TRBJ1-2, with 8 bases aligning to TRBD1. The CDR3 is 14 residues long. J gave up 7 bases and V 4 bases, and 9 bases lay outside the gene matches. Per germline, CDR1 SGHRS and CDR2 YFSETQ. Written as DNA, the CDR3 is TGCGCCAGCAGCGGAGGACAGGGAGGGGCTGGCTACACCTTC. Its translation is CASSGGQGGAGYTF.

This chain links TRBV7-8 with TRBJ1-2; possibly TRBD1 for D (5 bases). The CDR3 is made up of 12 amino acids. Trimming removed 3 bases from V and 7 bases from J, with 9 bases in between. CDR1 is SGHVS, CDR2 FQNEAQ, per germline. This CDR3 is CASSLGQSGYTF. The CDR3 nucleotides are TGTGCCAGCAGCTTGGGGCAGAGTGGCTACACCTTC.

This chain connects TRBV19 to TRBJ2-7; weak D call: TRBD2 (5 bases). This CDR3 is 14 amino acids long. V lost 2 bases and J 6 bases, leaving 14 bases between the germline ends. The germline CDR1 and CDR2 sequences are LNHDA and SQIVND (reference sequence). The CDR3 region is CASSITSASLEQYF. The CDR3 region has the DNA TGTGCCAGTAGTATAACTAGTGCATCCCTCGAGCAGTACTTC.

The V and J genes are TRBV7-9 and TRBJ1-1; D is possibly TRBD1 (6 bases). CDR1 SEHNR and CDR2 FQNEAQ come from the germline V gene (reference sequence). V lost 6 bases and J 1 base, leaving 15 bases between the germline ends. The CDR3 contains 15 residues. The CDR3, as DNA: TGTGCCAGCAGTTACATCGGGACACCGAACACTGAAGCTTTCTTT. This sequence encodes CASSYIGTPNTEAFF.